These 17 T cell receptor beta chains originate from one sample sequenced in a study of CD8 T cells in Susac syndrome (dated by TCRdb to the late 2010s). The library relied on the immunoSEQ multiplex PCR assay. RNA was extracted using the RNeasy kit, and roughly 0.45 to 1 microgram was reverse transcribed with random hexamers. The public reads were reanalyzed by TCRdb: fastp trimming at Q25, MiXCR alignment, in-frame beta chains only. Each CDR3 protein appears once, grouped with its most common genes and DNA. Counted in this sample were approximately 130,000 distinct CDR3 sequences; around 90% of them appeared once. The biggest ten clones account for around 0.22% of the sample. Input material: CD8+ T cells from PBMCs. These receptors originate from a human donor with multiple sclerosis.

The chain uses TRBV19 and TRBJ2-7, with 9 bases identical to TRBD2. In germline, CDR1 is LNHDA, CDR2 SQIVND (reference sequence). V lost 7 bases and J lost 5; bases outside the gene matches: 12. The CDR3 contains 15 residues. CDR3 coding DNA: TGTGCCAGTACCTCGTTGGTAGCGGGAGACCACGAGCAGTACTTC. It is translated as CASTSLVAGDHEQYF.

The genes are TRBV4-3 and TRBJ2-1; D is uncertain. V lost 1 base and J lost 9, with 10 bases in between. The CDR3 covers 13 residues. The V gene's germline CDR1 is LGHNA and CDR2 YSLEER. Written as DNA, the CDR3 is TGCGCCAGCAGCCAAGGCCAATCGTCTGAGCAGTTCTTC. Amino acids: CASSQGQSSEQFF.

This chain joins TRBV29-1 and TRBJ2-3; 8 positions agree with TRBD1. The CDR3 consists of 14 residues. With V trimmed by 7 bases and J by 4 bases, 10 bases remained unmatched. Germline values: CDR1 SQVTM, CDR2 ANQGSEA. CDR3 amino acids: CSASDRDPSDTQYF. In DNA, the CDR3 is TGCAGCGCCTCGGACAGGGACCCTTCAGATACGCAGTATTTT.

The gene calls are TRBV20-1 and TRBJ2-5, with 8 bases matching TRBD2. Germline lookup yields CDR1 DFQATT and CDR2 SNEGSKA (reference sequence). The CDR3 has 15 amino acids. Trimming took 5 bases from V and 5 from J; bases not matched to a gene: 13. The chain's CDR3 is CSAFDHGGGGETQYF. The CDR3, as DNA: TGCAGTGCTTTTGACCACGGGGGGGGCGGGGAGACCCAGTACTTC.

The chain employs TRBV14 and TRBJ2-5; D possibly corresponds to TRBD2 (5 bases). V was pared by 3 bases and J by 0 bases, with 8 bases between. CDR3 length: 14 amino acids. The germline CDR1 and CDR2 sequences are SGHDN and FVKESK. Here the CDR3 DNA reads TGTGCCAGCAGCCACTGGGAGTACCAAGAGACCCAGTACTTC. Translated: CASSHWEYQETQYF. The full variable domain, with the rest looked up from reference TRBV14 and TRBJ2-5, is EAGVTQFPSHSVIEKGQTVTLRCDPISGHDNLYWYRRVMGKEIKFLLHFVKESKQDESGMPNNRFLAERTGGTYSTLKVQPAELEDSGVYFCASSHWEYQETQYFGPGTRLLVL.

The chain recombines TRBV25-1 with TRBJ1-5; possible D gene TRBD1, 5 bases. The CDR3 loop spans 14 amino acids. Trimming cost V 6 bases and J 7 bases, with 16 bases left between them. CDR1 is MGHDK and CDR2 is SYGVNS in the germline V gene. The CDR3 spells CASSAGEGEQPQHF. As DNA, the CDR3 is TGTGCCAGCAGCGCGGGGGAGGGTGAACAGCCCCAGCATTTT.

This sequence joins TRBV29-1 and TRBJ2-2; D gene unclear. This CDR3 has 12 residues. V was pared by 6 bases and J by 4 bases, with 9 bases between. Germline assignment: CDR1 SQVTM and CDR2 ANQGSEA. The CDR3 spells CSVLRLTGELFF. CDR3 bases: TGCAGCGTCCTCCGACTCACCGGGGAGCTGTTTTTT.

V usage is TRBV15 and J usage is TRBJ2-4; possible D gene TRBD2, 5 bases. Germline CDR1 is LNHNV and CDR2 is YYDKDF (reference sequence). V lost 5 bases and J lost 1, with 9 bases in between. The CDR3 covers 14 residues. CDR3 sequence: CATSEGRAKNIQYF. In DNA, the CDR3 is TGTGCCACCAGCGAGGGTAGGGCCAAAAACATTCAGTACTTC.

Written as DNA, the CDR3 is TGTGCCAGCAGCCCAGAACTGGCGGACAGGGAAAATCAGCCCCAGCATTTT. It yields the protein CASSPELADRENQPQHF. The gene calls are TRBV3-1 and TRBJ1-5; 8 nucleotides align to TRBD1. The germline CDR1 and CDR2 sequences are LGHDT and YNNKEL (reference sequence). The CDR3 contains 17 residues. Trimming at V came to 4 bases and at J to 4 bases, leaving 12 bases not matched to a gene.

The chain has TRBV13 and TRBJ1-1; D is unresolved. The CDR3 consists of 14 residues. Trimming removed 5 bases at V and 1 base at J, with 11 bases between. The germline V gene has CDR1 PRHDT and CDR2 FYEKMQ (reference sequence). CDR3 sequence: CASSPRTGNTEAFF. For the CDR3, the DNA is TGTGCCAGCAGCCCTCGGACGGGGAACACTGAAGCTTTCTTT.

This chain uses TRBV6-6 with TRBJ2-2, with D uncertain. This CDR3 has 15 residues. Looked up from germline, CDR1 is MNHNY and CDR2 is SVGAGI (reference sequence). V was pared by 2 bases and J by 4 bases, with 11 bases between. This CDR3 reads CASSYPLPATGELFF. CDR3 DNA: TGTGCCAGCAGTTACCCCCTCCCCGCCACCGGGGAGCTGTTTTTT.

This chain uses TRBV29-1 with TRBJ2-7, with 8 bases that match TRBD2. CDR1 and CDR2 (germline): SQVTM, ANQGSEA. Unmatched junction bases numbered 8, after V lost 1 base and J lost 3 bases. This CDR3 region has 15 residues. CDR3 nucleotide sequence: TGCAGCGTTGAAGGGGCGGGAGGAAGGGACTACGAGCAGTACTTC. Protein: CSVEGAGGRDYEQYF.

The chain employs TRBV29-1 and TRBJ2-7; tentatively, D is TRBD1 (6 bases). The CDR3 sequence is 14 residues long. V shed 7 bases and J shed 1 base, with 17 bases lying between them. Germline CDR1 SQVTM, CDR2 ANQGSEA. For the CDR3, the DNA is TGCAGCGCCTCCACCCCAGGGGTATCCTACGAGCAGTACTTC. This encodes CSASTPGVSYEQYF.

The chain couples TRBV6-2 or TRBV6-3 to TRBJ1-1; TRBD1 matches 8 bases. The CDR3 sequence is 14 residues long. V was pared by 4 bases and J by 3 bases, with 4 bases of the junction left unmatched. Germline assignment: CDR1 MNHEY and CDR2 SVGEGT. The CDR3 bases are TGTGCCAGCAGTTGGATGGACAGGGACACTGAAGCTTTCTTT. It translates to CASSWMDRDTEAFF.

This chain uses TRBV5-6 with TRBJ1-1; a weak D match, TRBD1 (6 bases). Germline values: CDR1 SGHDT, CDR2 YYEEEE. CDR3 size: 15 residues. Trimming stripped 1 base from V and 3 bases from J, with 13 bases between. In nucleotides, the CDR3 is TGTGCCAGCAGCTTGCTGGGGGCTGCGGACACTGAAGCTTTCTTT. Translation gives CASSLLGAADTEAFF.

The chain links TRBV29-1 to TRBJ2-7; D is uncertain. The CDR3 has 12 residues. Germline V CDR1 and CDR2: SQVTM, ANQGSEA. V dropped 2 bases and J dropped 8 bases, with 13 bases sitting between them. The CDR3 reads CSVELGKRKQYF. In DNA, the CDR3 is TGCAGCGTTGAATTAGGAAAGAGGAAGCAGTACTTC.

This chain uses TRBV19 with TRBJ1-1; 8 bases fit TRBD1. Germline V lookup: CDR1 LNHDA, CDR2 SQIVND (reference sequence). J was trimmed by 7 bases and V by 5 bases; bases with no gene match: 6. The CDR3 extends over 13 amino acids. The CDR3 DNA reads as TGTGCCAGTAGTCTCACAGGGGGGAGTGAAGCTTTCTTT. Amino acid sequence: CASSLTGGSEAFF.